These T cell receptor beta chains were read from a single sample in a study of blood T cell repertoires in COVID-19. Measured with immunoSEQ multiplex PCR; TCRdb has only the in-frame clones, and not every one. Here the sample spans hundreds of thousands of clones, 65% to 90% being singletons. The sequenced material came from peripheral blood. These receptors all stem from a man in his fifties with active or convalescent COVID-19. Both conserved end residues are part of each CDR3. D genes are given only for firm matches. Part of the rows lack a size; the others show once, few, many or a class for expanded clones.

>-|15|TRBV9|-|TRBJ1-6
CASSAGQRNNSPLHF
TGTGCCAGCAGCGCCGGGCAGCGGAATAATTCACCCCTCCACTTT
>-|16|TRBV6-5|-|TRBJ2-7
CASSYSFYGFTYEQYF
TGTGCCAGCAGTTACTCGTTCTACGGGTTCACCTACGAGCAGTACTTC
>-|12|TRBV30|-|TRBJ1-2
CAFPDSGDGYTF
TGTGCCTTCCCGGACAGTGGGGATGGCTACACCTTC
>-|15|TRBV18|-|TRBJ2-7
CASSPPDRGSYEQYF
TGTGCCAGCTCACCACCAGACAGAGGATCCTACGAGCAGTACTTC
>many|15|TRBV9|-|TRBJ1-1
CASSVDGRENTEAFF
TGTGCCAGCAGCGTAGATGGCAGGGAAAACACTGAAGCTTTCTTT
>-|15|TRBV30|-|TRBJ1-5
CAWSDIGYSNQPQHF
TGTGCCTGGAGTGATATCGGTTATAGCAATCAGCCCCAGCATTTT
>-|13|TRBV12-3/TRBV12-4|-|TRBJ1-5
CASSLARDQPQHF
TGTGCCAGCAGTTTAGCGCGGGATCAGCCCCAGCATTTT
>-|16|TRBV3-1/TRBV3-2|TRBD1|TRBJ1-1
CASSLAVGQGHTEAFF
TGTGCCAGCAGCCTTGCGGTGGGACAGGGACACACTGAAGCTTTCTTT
>few|14|TRBV9|TRBD1|TRBJ1-6
CASSPDRAFGALHF
TGTGCCAGCAGCCCGGACAGGGCGTTTGGGGCCCTCCACTTT
>-|16|TRBV28|TRBD1|TRBJ1-1
CASSWASGQMNTEAFF
TGTGCCAGCAGTTGGGCATCGGGACAGATGAACACTGAAGCTTTCTTT
>-|13|TRBV6-5|-|TRBJ1-6
CATDAGSQSPLHF
TGTGCCACCGATGCGGGGAGCCAATCACCCCTCCACTTT
>-|14|TRBV7-9|-|TRBJ2-7
CASSLAAGNYEQYF
TGTGCCAGCAGCTTAGCTGCGGGGAACTACGAGCAGTACTTC
>-|15|TRBV20-1|-|TRBJ2-1
CSASLGGVSYNEQFF
TGCAGTGCTAGTCTAGGAGGGGTCTCCTACAATGAGCAGTTCTTC
>-|14|TRBV7-9|TRBD1|TRBJ1-2
CASSLGRGRGGYTF
TGTGCCAGCAGCCTAGGCAGGGGGCGAGGAGGCTACACCTTC
>-|16|TRBV18|-|TRBJ1-4
CASSPRTANQGEKLFF
TGTGCCAGCTCACCCCGGACAGCGAACCAAGGAGAAAAACTGTTTTTT
>-|15|TRBV5-1|TRBD1|TRBJ1-2
CASSSLRDRGNGYTF
TGCGCCAGCAGCTCCCTGCGGGACAGGGGAAATGGCTACACCTTC
>few|13|TRBV18|TRBD1|TRBJ1-1
CAGQGQLNTEAFF
TGTGCCGGCCAGGGACAGTTGAACACTGAAGCTTTCTTT
>few|13|TRBV6-2/TRBV6-3|TRBD1|TRBJ1-5
CASSGQGDQPQHF
TGTGCCAGCAGCGGACAGGGCGATCAGCCCCAGCATTTT
>-|17|TRBV7-9|-|TRBJ1-4
CASSHDSGWQGGEKLFF
TGTGCCAGCAGCCACGACTCGGGGTGGCAGGGAGGTGAAAAACTGTTTTTT